The 24 T cell receptor beta chains listed next were all sequenced from one sample in a study of monozygotic twins with cystic fibrosis. The table came from immunoSEQ multiplex PCR; TCRdb's copy has only in-frame clones and leaves some out. The data show 15,000 to 25,000 clones, 91% seen once. The sequenced sample consisted of blood. Receptor source: a girl aged 2-10 years with cystic fibrosis.

V gene TRBV9 combines with J gene TRBJ2-1; TRBD1 or TRBD2 may be the D gene (5 bases each). CDR1 is SGDLS and CDR2 is YYNGEE in the germline V gene. Trimming left V 0 bases short and J 0 bases short, with 10 bases between. This CDR3 has 16 residues. The CDR3 reads CASSVARGNSYNEQFF. The CDR3 region has the DNA TGTGCCAGCAGCGTAGCCCGGGGCAACTCCTACAATGAGCAGTTCTTC. Filled out from reference TRBV9 and TRBJ2-1, the complete variable domain reads DSGVTQTPKHLITATGQRVTLRCSPRSGDLSVYWYQQSLDQGLQFLIQYYNGEERAKGNILERFSAQQFPDLHSELNLSSLELGDSALYFCASSVARGNSYNEQFFGPGTRLTVL.

The chain combines TRBV7-2 with TRBJ2-7; 7 nucleotides line up with TRBD2. This CDR3 is 16 amino acids long. Germline-derived CDR1 and CDR2 are SGHTA and FQGNSA. V lost 2 bases, J lost 5 bases, and 12 bases stayed unmatched. CDR3 loop: CASSLNAGRAFDEQYF. In nucleotides, the CDR3 is TGTGCCAGCAGCTTAAATGCGGGGAGGGCCTTCGACGAGCAGTACTTC.

The V and J genes are TRBV5-1 and TRBJ2-1, with TRBD2 matching over 7 bases. Germline assignment: CDR1 SGHRS and CDR2 YFSETQ. V lost 0 bases to trimming and J lost 6 bases; unmatched junction nucleotides: 9. The CDR3 totals 16 residues. In nucleotides, the CDR3 is TGCGCCAGCAGCTTGGATGGGAGGGGAAATTTCAATGAGCAGTTCTTC. The encoded protein is CASSLDGRGNFNEQFF.

V is TRBV7-9 and J is TRBJ2-1; tentative D call: TRBD2 (7 bases). V was shortened by 5 bases and J by 8 bases, with 19 bases between the two germline ends. CDR1 and CDR2 (germline): SEHNR, FQNEAQ (reference sequence). The CDR3 loop spans 15 amino acids. As DNA, the CDR3 is TGTGCCAGCAGCCCGCCCGGGGGGCATTTCTATGAGCAGTTCTTC. It is translated as CASSPPGGHFYEQFF.

The rearrangement uses TRBV14 and TRBJ2-1; 8 positions agree with TRBD2. Looked up from germline, CDR1 is SGHDN and CDR2 is FVKESK. Trimming removed 2 bases from V and 3 bases from J; junction bases left unmatched: 6. The CDR3 sequence is 16 residues long. CDR3 nucleotides: TGTGCCAGCAGCCAACTGGGGGCGGGAGGCTACAATGAGCAGTTCTTC. Amino acid sequence: CASSQLGAGGYNEQFF.

The chain employs TRBV15 and TRBJ1-6; D not resolved. This CDR3 contains 12 residues. The germline V gene has CDR1 LNHNV and CDR2 YYDKDF (reference sequence). The V end lost 0 bases, the J end lost 12 bases, and 6 bases lay between the germline ends. The CDR3 is CATSREYEPLHF. In DNA, the CDR3 is TGTGCCACCAGCAGAGAATATGAACCCCTCCACTTT. The complete variable domain, with remaining parts taken from reference TRBV15 and TRBJ1-6, reads DAMVIQNPRYQVTQFGKPVTLSCSQTLNHNVMYWYQQKSSQAPKLLFHYYDKDFNNEADTPDNFQSRRPNTSFCFLDIRSPGLGDTAMYLCATSREYEPLHFGNGTRLTVT.

The J gene is TRBJ2-3, the V gene TRBV5-1, with TRBD2 identical over 8 bases. The germline V gene encodes CDR1 SGHRS and CDR2 YFSETQ. The CDR3 runs to 16 residues. Trimming removed 0 bases from V and 2 bases from J; junction bases left unmatched: 5. The CDR3: CASSLGPAGDTDTQYF. The DNA of the CDR3 is TGCGCCAGCAGCTTGGGGCCAGCGGGGGACACAGATACGCAGTATTTT. Combining the CDR3 with reference TRBV5-1 and TRBJ2-3 gives the whole variable domain KAGVTQTPRYLIKTRGQQVTLSCSPISGHRSVSWYQQTPGQGLQFLFEYFSETQRNKGNFPGRFSGRQFSNSRSEMNVSTLELGDSALYLCASSLGPAGDTDTQYFGPGTRLTVL.

This clone was detected once. The V and J genes are TRBV28 and TRBJ2-7; D may be TRBD2 (5 bases). CDR3 length: 13 amino acids. The V end lost 4 bases, the J end lost 6 bases, and 13 bases lay between the germline ends. Germline V gene data show CDR1 as MDHEN and CDR2 as SYDVKM. The CDR3 is CASSYGGSAEQYF. The CDR3 DNA reads as TGTGCCAGCAGTTATGGAGGAAGCGCCGAGCAGTACTTC.

V is TRBV30 and J is TRBJ1-6; D is perhaps TRBD1 (5 bases). Germline loops: CDR1 GTSNPN, CDR2 SVGIG (reference sequence). V was clipped by 3 bases and J by 7 bases, with 16 bases between them. CDR3 length: 15 amino acids. CDR3 bases: TGTGCCTGGAGCGCCAGGGCAGCGAACAATTCACCCCTCCACTTT. The encoded protein is CAWSARAANNSPLHF.

This chain connects TRBV5-4 to TRBJ2-5; D gene uncertain. Germline lookup yields CDR1 SGHNT and CDR2 YYREEE (reference sequence). V lost 0 bases, J lost 0 bases, and 9 bases lay in between. The CDR3 consists of 15 residues. CDR3 in DNA: TGTGCCAGCAGCTTGGCCGGGTCGTACCAAGAGACCCAGTACTTC. Amino acids: CASSLAGSYQETQYF.

CDR3 region: CASSLGIDQPQHF. The CDR3 region has the DNA TGTGCCAGCAGCTTAGGTATCGATCAGCCCCAGCATTTT. V is TRBV7-2 and J is TRBJ1-5; D is ambiguous. Germline V gene sequence: CDR1 SGHTA, CDR2 FQGNSA. The CDR3 consists of 13 residues. V lost 1 base and J lost 5, with 6 bases in between.

V is TRBV19 and J is TRBJ1-5, with D possibly matching TRBD1 (5 bases). CDR3 size: 12 residues. The ends were cut back, 4 bases at V and 9 bases at J, with 10 bases in the middle. Germline CDR1 is LNHDA and CDR2 is SQIVND (reference sequence). This CDR3 reads CASSTQGWPQHF. CDR3 DNA: TGTGCCAGTAGTACTCAGGGTTGGCCCCAGCATTTT.

This clone was detected a few times. The V call is TRBV7-6, the J call TRBJ1-1; TRBD1 aligns across 12 bases. Germline lookup yields CDR1 SGHVS and CDR2 FNYEAQ. The CDR3 consists of 17 residues. Losses at the gene ends were 4 bases for V and 0 bases for J; bases not matched to a gene: 6. CDR3 protein: CASSYGTGGFLNTEAFF. In DNA, the CDR3 is TGTGCCAGCAGCTACGGGACAGGGGGCTTCTTGAACACTGAAGCTTTCTTT.

The CDR3 reads CASSRQGNNEQYF. DNA of the CDR3: TGTGCCAGCAGCCGACAGGGGAACAACGAGCAGTACTTC. The chain links TRBV27 to TRBJ2-7; TRBD1 agrees at 8 bases. Germline V gene lookup returns CDR1 MNHEY and CDR2 SMNVEV (reference sequence). This CDR3 has 13 amino acids. V was pared by 6 bases and J by 5 bases, with 6 bases of the junction left unmatched.

The CDR3 loop reads CASSTSTGFSYEQYF. The DNA for the CDR3 is TGTGCCAGTAGTACGAGTACAGGGTTTTCCTACGAGCAGTACTTC. The chain is built from TRBV19 and TRBJ2-7, with a weak D call TRBD1 (6 bases). The CDR3 runs to 15 residues. Germline V gene data show CDR1 as LNHDA and CDR2 as SQIVND (reference sequence). V lost 4 bases, J lost 1 base, and 14 bases lay in between.

This clone has a single count. J is TRBJ1-2 and V is TRBV4-3; possible D gene TRBD1, 5 bases. CDR1 is LGHNA and CDR2 is YSLEER in the germline V gene. The CDR3 has 14 residues. V was pared by 1 base and J by 8 bases, with 14 bases between. The CDR3 DNA reads TGCGCCAGCAGCCAAGCGCAGGGATTGGGCGGCTACACCTTC. It is translated as CASSQAQGLGGYTF.

CDR3 bases: TGTGCCAGCAGCCCAATCTTGAGGGGGGGCTCCTACGAGCAGTACTTC. Protein sequence: CASSPILRGGSYEQYF. This rearrangement joins TRBV7-6 to TRBJ2-7; the D gene is possibly TRBD2 (7 bases). CDR3 length: 16 residues. Germline CDR1 is SGHVS and CDR2 is FNYEAQ. V was shortened by 5 bases and J by 0 bases, with 17 bases between the two germline ends.

This chain joins TRBV21-1 and TRBJ2-5; the DNA was not compared with TRBD1, the D call given in the table. TRBV21-1 is a documented pseudogene. The CDR3 is made up of 13 amino acids. The CDR3 is CASSKAQGETQYF. The CDR3 DNA reads TGTGCCAGCAGCAAAGCGCAGGGAGAGACCCAGTACTTC.

This sequence joins TRBV7-8 and TRBJ2-1; D gene ambiguous. Trimming shortened V by 1 base and J by 4 bases, and 5 bases separated the two germline ends. Germline-derived CDR1 and CDR2 are SGHVS and FQNEAQ. The length of the CDR3 is 13 residues. This CDR3 is CASSLVGYNEQFF. The CDR3 bases are TGTGCCAGCAGCTTAGTGGGATACAATGAGCAGTTCTTC.

The chain employs TRBV11-2 and TRBJ2-2; weak D call: TRBD1 (6 bases). The germline gives CDR1 SGHAT, CDR2 FQNNGV. The CDR3 length is 15 residues. The V gene lost 4 bases and the J gene lost 2 bases, with 11 bases spanning the gap. CDR3 sequence reads: CASSSGQSNTGELFF. DNA of the CDR3: TGTGCCAGCAGCTCGGGACAATCAAACACCGGGGAGCTGTTTTTT. Variable domain in full (rest from reference TRBV11-2 and TRBJ2-2): EAGVAQSPRYKIIEKRQSVAFWCNPISGHATLYWYQQILGQGPKLLIQFQNNGVVDDSQLPKDRFSAERLKGVDSTLKIQPAKLEDSAVYLCASSSGQSNTGELFFGEGSRLTVL.

The rearrangement uses TRBV25-1 and TRBJ2-3; 7 bases are a match to TRBD2. The CDR3 sequence is 14 residues long. The trim removed 9 bases at V and 2 bases at J, leaving 8 bases unmatched. The germline V gene encodes CDR1 MGHDK and CDR2 SYGVNS. Here the CDR3 reads CASSTGGTTDTQYF. In nucleotides, the CDR3 is TGTGCCAGTTCAACGGGAGGAACCACAGATACGCAGTATTTT.

This sequence joins TRBV5-6 and TRBJ2-1; D call uncertain. The CDR3 runs 13 residues. V was pared by 1 base and J by 8 bases, with 10 bases between. The germline gives CDR1 SGHDT, CDR2 YYEEEE. This CDR3 is CASSLRVLHEQFF. The CDR3, as DNA: TGTGCCAGCAGCTTGAGAGTTTTGCATGAGCAGTTCTTC.

The rearrangement joins TRBV6-6 to TRBJ2-7, with a possible D match to TRBD1 (5 bases). CDR3 size: 15 residues. Germline V gives CDR1 MNHNY, CDR2 SVGAGI (reference sequence). Between the trimmed V and J ends, which lost 0 bases and 3 bases, there was a span of 12 bases. This CDR3 is CASSYSVGDFYEQYF. CDR3 nucleotides: TGTGCCAGCAGTTACTCCGTAGGGGATTTCTACGAGCAGTACTTC.

The J gene is TRBJ1-1, the V gene TRBV5-4; 9 bases align to TRBD1. Germline CDR1 is SGHNT and CDR2 is YYREEE (reference sequence). CDR3 length equals 14 residues. Unmatched junction bases numbered 4, after V lost 2 bases and J lost 5 bases. The CDR3 is CASSFGTGQTEAFF. CDR3 DNA: TGTGCCAGCAGCTTTGGGACAGGGCAAACTGAAGCTTTCTTT.